These 19 T cell receptor beta chains share one sample of origin, sequenced in a study of post-analysis software for immune sequencing data (dated by TCRdb to the mid-2010s). The investigation overall reported the following: Patients showed significantly higher frequencies than controls for a handful of TRBV segments, among them TRBV5-6, TRBV5-1 and TRBV20-1.

Antigen specificity for these receptors is unknown. Library generation was performed with PCR. TCRdb names Illumina HiSeq 2500 as the instrument used. To reduce PCR and sequencing biases, unique molecular identifiers were incorporated into the TCR beta cDNA libraries. TCRdb reprocessed the public reads (quality trimming at Q25 with fastp, clone calling with MiXCR) and kept in-frame beta chains. For every CDR3 protein sequence, its rows merge into one entry that carries the most common genes and DNA. For this sample there are 750,000 to 900,000 distinct CDR3 sequences; around 45% appear just once. The ten biggest clones cover roughly 4.4% of the sample. Sequencing was done on a sample of blood. The receptors originated from a girl aged 5 to 17 with multiple sclerosis.

This clonotype was picked up a small number of times. This sequence joins TRBV6-1 and TRBJ1-2; D ambiguous. This CDR3 region has 15 residues. Germline loops: CDR1 MNHNS, CDR2 SASEGT. Deletions cut 3 bases from V and 2 bases from J, with 13 bases between. CDR3 DNA: TGTGCCAGCAGTGACCTCAGGAGGCAAAACTATGGCTACACCTTC. Its translation: CASSDLRRQNYGYTF.

The chain uses TRBV5-1 and TRBJ2-1, with TRBD2 matching 9 bases. Germline-derived CDR1 and CDR2 are SGHRS and YFSETQ. The V segment lost 0 bases and the J segment 8 bases; nucleotides outside the gene matches: 6. The CDR3 contains 15 residues. CDR3 sequence (DNA): TGCGCCAGCAGCTTGGATAGCGGGAGTGGCGATGAGCAGTTCTTC. Protein product: CASSLDSGSGDEQFF.

The CDR3 is CASSLDPNEQYF. In DNA, the CDR3 is TGTGCCAGCAGCTTAGACCCCAACGAGCAGTACTTC. J is TRBJ2-7 and V is TRBV7-8; D gene unclear. V was clipped by 1 base and J by 5 bases, with 6 bases between them. Germline CDR1 SGHVS, CDR2 FQNEAQ. The CDR3 is made up of 12 amino acids. The whole variable domain, filled in from reference TRBV7-8 and TRBJ2-7, reads GAGVSQSPRYKVAKRGQDVALRCDPISGHVSLFWYQQALGQGPEFLTYFQNEAQLDKSGLPSDRFFAERPEGSVSTLKIQRTQQEDSAVYLCASSLDPNEQYFGPGTRLTVT.

The chain links TRBV20-1 to TRBJ2-5; 10 nucleotides align to TRBD1. This CDR3 spans 12 amino acids. The V gene end was trimmed by 6 bases and the J gene end by 5 bases; junction bases not matched to a gene: 3. Germline V gene sequence: CDR1 DFQATT, CDR2 SNEGSKA (reference sequence). The CDR3 loop reads CSARQGAETQYF. For the CDR3, the DNA is TGCAGTGCACGACAGGGGGCTGAGACCCAGTACTTC.

This clonotype was seen more than once but under ten times. V usage is TRBV28 and J usage is TRBJ2-3, with D uncertain. The CDR3 has 14 residues. Deletions cut 3 bases from V and 4 bases from J, with 11 bases between. Germline V CDR1 and CDR2: MDHEN, SYDVKM. CDR3 sequence: CASSLLVVSDTQYF. The DNA for the CDR3 is TGTGCCAGCAGTTTGTTGGTAGTCTCAGATACGCAGTATTTT.

The chain has TRBV10-2 and TRBJ2-5; D perhaps matches TRBD1 (6 bases). The V end lost 6 bases, the J end lost 3 bases, and 14 bases lay between the germline ends. The CDR3 has 14 residues. The germline CDR1 and CDR2 sequences are WSHSY and SAAADI. CDR3 nucleotide sequence: TGCGCCAGCAGATCCGGGACATCTAAAGAGACCCAGTACTTC. This codes for CASRSGTSKETQYF.

J is TRBJ2-6 and V is TRBV24-1, with TRBD1 matching over 7 bases. The CDR3 has 17 amino acids. Germline CDR1 is KGHDR and CDR2 is SFDVKD. V lost 2 bases to trimming and J lost 3 bases; unmatched junction nucleotides: 6. Here the CDR3 DNA reads TGTGCCACCAGTGATTCCCCCAGGGGGTATGGGGCCAACGTCCTGACTTTC. Its protein product is CATSDSPRGYGANVLTF.

Only a few counts were recorded for this clonotype. The V gene is TRBV4-1, the J gene TRBJ1-5, with 7 positions matching TRBD1. CDR3 length equals 16 residues. The trim removed 1 base at V and 7 bases at J, leaving 10 bases unmatched. Germline CDR1 reads MGHRA; CDR2 reads YSYEKL. The CDR3 region is CASSQADSGGLQPQHF. The DNA of the CDR3 is TGCGCCAGCAGCCAAGCAGATTCAGGGGGGCTGCAGCCCCAGCATTTT.

CDR3 in DNA: TGTGCCAGCAGCTTAGCAACTAGCGGGGTAAATGAGCAGTTCTTC. As protein: CASSLATSGVNEQFF. This chain connects TRBV7-9 to TRBJ2-1; 10 bases agree with TRBD2. With V trimmed by 0 bases and J by 7 bases, 3 bases remained unmatched. The CDR3 contains 15 residues. Germline lookup yields CDR1 SEHNR and CDR2 FQNEAQ (reference sequence). Using reference TRBV7-9 and TRBJ2-1 for the parts outside the CDR3, the full variable domain is DTGVSQNPRHKITKRGQNVTFRCDPISEHNRLYWYRQTLGQGPEFLTYFQNEAQLEKSRLLSDRFSAERPKGSFSTLEIQRTEQGDSAMYLCASSLATSGVNEQFFGPGTRLTVL.

The rearrangement joins TRBV6-5 to TRBJ2-7, with no clear D. This CDR3 has 14 residues. V dropped 2 bases and J dropped 1 base, with 9 bases sitting between them. Germline CDR1 reads MNHEY; CDR2 reads SVGAGI. CDR3 region: CASSYEAGSYEQYF. The CDR3 DNA reads as TGTGCCAGCAGTTACGAGGCCGGGTCCTACGAGCAGTACTTC.

This clonotype is a singleton in its sample. The rearrangement joins TRBV12-3 or TRBV12-4 to TRBJ1-2; TRBD1 matches at 9 bases. The CDR3 consists of 16 residues. Trimming took 5 bases from V and 8 from J; bases not matched to a gene: 15. CDR3 sequence reads: CASSHRDREKIGGYTF. The DNA of the CDR3 is TGTGCCAGCAGTCATCGGGACAGGGAGAAAATTGGCGGCTACACCTTC.

On this clonotype: Its ends do not fully match the called genes, so a read error is possible. The chain carries TRBV7-7 and TRBJ2-2; a weak D match, TRBD2 (5 bases). CDR1 and CDR2 (germline): SSHAT, FNYEAQ (reference sequence). This CDR3 is 15 amino acids long. CDR3 in DNA: TGTGCTAGCAGCCCTGGGCCGGCGAACACCGGGGAGCGGTTTTTT. Protein product: CASSPGPANTGERFF.

This chain joins TRBV14 and TRBJ1-1; 8 bases are a match to TRBD1. The junction had 4 bases not matched to a gene; V was cut back by 1 base and J by 12 bases. The germline V gene has CDR1 SGHDN and CDR2 FVKESK. There are 12 residues in the CDR3. The CDR3 sequence: CASSQGTGKPFF. In DNA form, the CDR3 reads TGTGCCAGCAGCCAAGGGACAGGGAAACCTTTCTTT.

This clonotype showed up just a few times. The chain couples TRBV20-1 to TRBJ1-2; D perhaps matches TRBD1 (5 bases). Per the germline V gene, CDR1 is DFQATT and CDR2 is SNEGSKA (reference sequence). This CDR3 has 13 residues. With 4 bases removed from V and 5 bases from J, the gap between germline ends came to 14 bases. For the CDR3, the DNA is TGCAGTGCTACAGAAGGGACGCTGTATGGCTACACCTTC. Protein product: CSATEGTLYGYTF.

The J gene is TRBJ2-1, the V gene TRBV9, with D possibly matching TRBD2 (6 bases). The CDR3 is 13 residues long. Germline CDR1 reads SGDLS; CDR2 reads YYNGEE. V was trimmed by 3 bases and J by 6 bases, leaving 10 bases between them. The CDR3 nucleotides read TGTGCCAGCAGCGCCTTTAGCGGCAATGAGCAGTTCTTC. Translation gives CASSAFSGNEQFF. Combining the CDR3 with reference TRBV9 and TRBJ2-1 gives the whole variable domain DSGVTQTPKHLITATGQRVTLRCSPRSGDLSVYWYQQSLDQGLQFLIQYYNGEERAKGNILERFSAQQFPDLHSELNLSSLELGDSALYFCASSAFSGNEQFFGPGTRLTVL.

The sample holds a few counts of this clonotype. The rearrangement uses TRBV3-1 and TRBJ1-1, with D hard to call. V lost 1 base, J lost 7 bases, and 7 bases lay in between. Germline V gene data show CDR1 as LGHDT and CDR2 as YNNKEL (reference sequence). The length of the CDR3 is 12 residues. The CDR3 sequence is CASSQVGSEAFF. As DNA, the CDR3 is TGTGCCAGCAGCCAAGTGGGGAGTGAAGCTTTCTTT.

This clonotype was counted a single time. This chain uses TRBV5-6 with TRBJ2-7; 10 bases match TRBD2. J gave up 7 bases and V 0 bases, and 7 bases lay outside the gene matches. Germline assignment: CDR1 SGHDT and CDR2 YYEEEE. The CDR3 contains 15 residues. The CDR3 spells CASSLGAGGQREQYF. The DNA for the CDR3 is TGTGCCAGCAGCTTGGGAGCGGGAGGGCAGAGAGAGCAGTACTTC.

The chain couples TRBV20-1 to TRBJ2-3; TRBD2 aligns across 12 bases. V dropped 2 bases and J dropped 7; count of bases not matched to a gene: 7. Germline CDR1 and CDR2: DFQATT and SNEGSKA (reference sequence). The CDR3 is 15 residues long. The CDR3 is CSARTWTSGTYTQYF. The CDR3, as DNA: TGCAGTGCTAGAACCTGGACTAGCGGGACCTATACGCAGTATTTT.

This sequence joins TRBV27 and TRBJ1-2; unclear D gene. Germline CDR1 is MNHEY and CDR2 is SMNVEV (reference sequence). V lost 0 bases and J lost 4, with 9 bases in between. This CDR3 has 14 amino acids. CDR3 amino acids: CASSLSSGIYGYTF. Written as DNA, the CDR3 is TGTGCCAGCAGTTTATCTTCGGGGATCTATGGCTACACCTTC.